This T cell receptor beta chain was recovered during a study of CD8+ T cells in alopecia areata. Investigators isolated RNA and reverse transcribed it into cDNA to act as the sequencing template. The table came from immunoSEQ multiplex PCR; TCRdb's copy has only in-frame clones and leaves some out. Among 150,000 to 200,000 clones listed, around 55% were seen once. CDR1 and CDR2 (germline): SQVTM, ANQGSEA. The germline V and J ends were trimmed by 5 bases and 3 bases, with 12 bases remaining between them. CDR3 size: 13 residues. This clone has only a few counts. The chain employs TRBV29-1 and TRBJ2-3; D call uncertain. This sequence originates from a human donor in good health. The sequencing input was CD4+ T cells sorted from blood. CDR3 sequence: CSVPGRLTDTQYF. The CDR3 DNA follows: TGCAGCGTTCCAGGCCGCTTGACAGATACGCAGTATTTT.